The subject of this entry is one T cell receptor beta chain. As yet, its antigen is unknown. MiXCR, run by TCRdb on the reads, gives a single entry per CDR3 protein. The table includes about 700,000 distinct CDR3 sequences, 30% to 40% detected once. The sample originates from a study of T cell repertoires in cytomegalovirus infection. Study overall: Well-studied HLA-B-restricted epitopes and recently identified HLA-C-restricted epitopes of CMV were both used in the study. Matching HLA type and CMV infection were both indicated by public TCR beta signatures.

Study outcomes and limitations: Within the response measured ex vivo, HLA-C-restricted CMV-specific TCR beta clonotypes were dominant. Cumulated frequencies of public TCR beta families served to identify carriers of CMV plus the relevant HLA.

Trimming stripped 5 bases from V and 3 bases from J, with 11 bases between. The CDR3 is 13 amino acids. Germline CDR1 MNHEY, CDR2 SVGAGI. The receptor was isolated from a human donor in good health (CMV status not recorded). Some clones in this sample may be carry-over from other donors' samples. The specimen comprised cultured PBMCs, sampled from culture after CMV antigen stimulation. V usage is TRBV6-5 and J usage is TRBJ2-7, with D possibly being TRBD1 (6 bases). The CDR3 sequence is CASSQWTDYEQYF. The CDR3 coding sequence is TGTGCCAGCAGTCAGTGGACAGACTACGAGCAGTACTTC.